This entry lists 9 T cell receptor beta chains sequenced from one sample in a study of cytomegalovirus exposure and HLA in healthy donors. Measured with immunoSEQ multiplex PCR; TCRdb has only the in-frame clones, and not every one. The data contain about 130,000 clones, about nine tenths of them singletons. Sequenced material: PBMCs. The receptors were sampled from a man aged 25-45 years in good health and CMV-seronegative.

This clone came up once. The chain couples TRBV10-3 to TRBJ2-7, with D perhaps TRBD1 (6 bases). V lost 2 bases and J 6 bases, leaving 8 bases between the germline ends. The CDR3 contains 12 residues. Germline CDR1 is ENHRY and CDR2 is SYGVKD. In DNA, the CDR3 is TGTGCCATCAGTGAGGGGGGCTTCGAGCAGTACTTC. It encodes CAISEGGFEQYF.

The gene calls are TRBV13 and TRBJ2-6; no definite D call. The CDR3 sequence is 16 residues long. Germline values: CDR1 PRHDT, CDR2 FYEKMQ (reference sequence). Trimming cost V 5 bases and J 0 bases, with 11 bases left between them. CDR3 in amino acids: CASSPTLFSGANVLTF. The CDR3 DNA sequence: TGTGCCAGCAGCCCGACACTTTTCTCTGGGGCCAACGTCCTGACTTTC.

The V gene is TRBV21-1, the J gene TRBJ1-1; the table assigns TRBD1, which was not confirmed against the DNA. TRBV21-1 is annotated as a pseudogene. The CDR3 runs 14 residues. The CDR3 bases are TGTGCCAGCAGCCCCTCCGGGACACCTCCTGAAGCTTTCTTT. Translating gives CASSPSGTPPEAFF.

Concerning this clone: Other DNA sequences in the sample encode the same CDR3. The J gene is TRBJ2-7, the V gene TRBV29-1; 7 bases align to TRBD2. This CDR3 is built from 12 residues. CDR1 and CDR2 (germline): SQVTM, ANQGSEA. With V trimmed by 5 bases and J by 1 base, 2 bases remained unmatched. DNA for the CDR3: TGCAGCGTTCGGGGGGATTCCTACGAGCAGTACTTC. Translation: CSVRGDSYEQYF.

In this sample, this clone turned up once. The chain couples TRBV7-8 to TRBJ1-4, with D possibly being TRBD1 (5 bases). V was cut by 5 bases and J by 4 bases, with 14 bases left in between. The CDR3 runs to 15 residues. Germline CDR1 reads SGHVS; CDR2 reads FQNEAQ. The CDR3 loop is CASSDGAGVNEKLFF. CDR3 nucleotide sequence: TGTGCCAGCAGCGACGGGGCGGGGGTTAATGAAAAACTGTTTTTT.

The chain is built from TRBV18 and TRBJ1-3; 8 bases are a match to TRBD1. Trimming removed 3 bases from V and 0 bases from J; junction bases left unmatched: 4. Looked up from germline, CDR1 is KGHSH and CDR2 is LQKENI. The CDR3 length is 16 residues. The CDR3 is CASSPITGGSGNTIYF. CDR3 nucleotide sequence: TGTGCCAGCTCACCTATTACAGGGGGCTCTGGAAACACCATATATTTT.

The CDR3 nucleotides read TGTGCCAGCAGTTACGAGGCAGGGGATAATTATGGCTACACCTTC. It encodes CASSYEAGDNYGYTF. V is TRBV6-5 and J is TRBJ1-2; D possibly corresponds to TRBD1 (6 bases). Trimming removed 2 bases from V and 5 bases from J, with 15 bases in between. The CDR3 covers 15 residues. Germline V gene data show CDR1 as MNHEY and CDR2 as SVGAGI.

This chain connects TRBV5-4 to TRBJ2-7; 8 bases agree with TRBD1. Per the germline V gene, CDR1 is SGHNT and CDR2 is YYREEE (reference sequence). The CDR3 totals 15 residues. The V gene end was trimmed by 0 bases and the J gene end by 2 bases; junction bases not matched to a gene: 4. CDR3 amino acids: CASSLVPGGPYEQYF. The CDR3 DNA reads TGTGCCAGCAGCTTGGTTCCAGGGGGCCCCTACGAGCAGTACTTC.

This chain uses TRBV10-3 with TRBJ1-2, with 7 bases identical to TRBD1. Per the germline V gene, CDR1 is ENHRY and CDR2 is SYGVKD. The ends lost 6 bases at V and 5 bases at J; junction bases unmatched: 18. The CDR3 has 17 residues. CDR3 residues: CAIRGPGQIGKIYGYTF. For the CDR3, the DNA is TGTGCCATCAGAGGTCCGGGACAGATAGGCAAAATATATGGCTACACCTTC.